The clone carrying this T cell receptor (beta chain) has a handful of counts. The antigen is undetermined. In the original workflow: A productive frequency of 2.59 x 10-5 was the lowest detectable. Sequencing was performed with immunoSEQ multiplex PCR; in TCRdb, only in-frame clones are kept and a portion is missing. Clone size and the V and J calls come from that table; the DNA yielded D and trimming. The data show about 37,000 clones, roughly 87% seen once. This sample is part of a study of STAT5B mutations in CD4+ large granular lymphocyte leukemia. CDR3 length equals 15 residues. J was trimmed by 0 bases and V by 3 bases; bases with no gene match: 2. Germline lookup yields CDR1 SEHNR and CDR2 FQNEAQ (reference sequence). Study-level points and caveats: 25% of private leukemic clonotypes occurred rarely in other patients' non-leukemic repertoires. Without putative leukemic clones, patient CD4-sorted repertoires remained more clonal than healthy CD4+ repertoires. Compared with healthy controls (2/35), patient top clones favored TRBV06 (8/27).

This TCR came from a human donor in good health. This chain connects TRBV7-9 to TRBJ1-5; 7 bases agree with TRBD1. The sample was CD4+ T cells from blood buffy coats. CDR3 loop: CASSLGQYSNQPQHF. Written as DNA, the CDR3 is TGTGCCAGCAGCTTGGGACAGTATAGCAATCAGCCCCAGCATTTT.